The subject of this entry is one T cell receptor beta chain. This entry belongs to a study of blood T cell repertoires in COVID-19. Study-level background: PBMCs, B-cell-depleted T cells, or T cells provided the cDNA or gDNA that made up the material.

The germline V gene encodes CDR1 SGHRS and CDR2 YFSETQ. Trimming left V 1 base short and J 7 bases short, with 12 bases between. This CDR3 has 14 amino acids. Profiling relied on immunoSEQ multiplex PCR, and the TCRdb table lists in-frame clones only, not all of them. The profile shows over 600,000 clones, around 90% of them singletons. The sequence came from a woman younger than 35 with acute or convalescent COVID-19. Sequenced sample: peripheral blood. The rearrangement uses TRBV5-1 and TRBJ2-1; weak D call: TRBD2 (5 bases). CDR3 coding DNA: TGCGCCAGCAGCTTGAAGCCCCGCGGGAATGAGCAGTTCTTC. This translates into CASSLKPRGNEQFF. Complete variable domain (other parts from reference TRBV5-1 and TRBJ2-1): KAGVTQTPRYLIKTRGQQVTLSCSPISGHRSVSWYQQTPGQGLQFLFEYFSETQRNKGNFPGRFSGRQFSNSRSEMNVSTLELGDSALYLCASSLKPRGNEQFFGPGTRLTVL.